These 20 T cell receptor beta chains were sequenced from one sample in a study of shared clonotypes between healthy human individuals. Generated by immunoSEQ multiplex PCR, the TCRdb table keeps only in-frame clones and is missing some. The repertoire consists of some 2.4 million clones, with under 95% occurring once and the leading ten covering approximately 0.36%. The sequenced sample was naive CD4+ T cells from PBMCs. Subset meaning: CD45RA+ positively selected. The receptors shown here come from a man between 18 and 35 years old in good health. Some clones in this sample may be carry-over from other donors' samples.

The chain uses TRBV28 and TRBJ1-3; TRBD1 matches at 9 bases. J lost 0 bases, V lost 5 bases, and 8 bases had no gene match. The CDR3 covers 17 residues. CDR1 and CDR2 from the germline V gene are MDHEN and SYDVKM. The CDR3 region has the DNA TGTGCCAGCAGTCCGAGCAAGACAGGGGGCTCTGGAAACACCATATATTTT. Translated: CASSPSKTGGSGNTIYF.

The gene calls are TRBV27 and TRBJ2-7; 10 bases line up with TRBD2. This CDR3 spans 15 amino acids. The germline V gene has CDR1 MNHEY and CDR2 SMNVEV (reference sequence). Trimming removed 0 bases from V and 7 bases from J; junction bases left unmatched: 6. CDR3 nucleotide sequence: TGTGCCAGCAGTTTATCCCTAGCGGGAGCAGATGAGCAGTACTTC. It yields the protein CASSLSLAGADEQYF.

In this sample, this clone turned up once. The genes are TRBV13 and TRBJ2-5; TRBD2 aligns across 7 bases. The DNA end lines up better with TRBJ2-7; the J call may be wrong. Germline CDR1 PRHDT, CDR2 FYEKMQ (reference sequence). This CDR3 has 14 residues. In DNA form, the CDR3 reads TGTGCCAGCAGAGGGAGGGGTCCCGGATACGAGCAGTACTTC. Its translation: CASRGRGPGYEQYF.

This rearrangement joins TRBV6-1 to TRBJ2-2; 10 bases are a match to TRBD2. V shed 3 bases and J 7 bases; nucleotides not matched to a gene: 8. The CDR3 length is 16 residues. CDR1 and CDR2 from the germline V gene are MNHNS and SASEGT. This CDR3 is CASSDRAGGYFGELFF. The CDR3 bases are TGTGCCAGCAGTGACCGAGCGGGAGGGTATTTCGGGGAGCTGTTTTTT.

The V and J genes are TRBV30 and TRBJ1-1; a weak D match, TRBD1 (6 bases). Trimming took off 5 bases at V and 2 bases at J, with 12 bases between the two ends. This CDR3 spans 13 amino acids. CDR1 GTSNPN and CDR2 SVGIG come from the germline V gene (reference sequence). The CDR3 nucleotides read TGTGCCTGGGCGGAGGGGGGCAACACTGAAGCTTTCTTT. It is translated as CAWAEGGNTEAFF.

In DNA form, the CDR3 reads TGTGCCAGCACACCGGGACTAGCGGGAGTCTACGAGCAGTACTTC. This gives the protein CASTPGLAGVYEQYF. J is TRBJ2-7 and V is TRBV7-9; TRBD2 matches at 14 bases. The V and J ends lost 7 bases and 3 bases, in that order; junction bases with no gene match: 5. The CDR3 runs to 15 residues. Germline V gene sequence: CDR1 SEHNR, CDR2 FQNEAQ (reference sequence).

This clone was detected once. This rearrangement joins TRBV7-2 to TRBJ2-1; TRBD2 matches 12 bases. This CDR3 is built from 15 residues. V dropped 7 bases and J dropped 5; count of bases not matched to a gene: 6. The germline V gene has CDR1 SGHTA and CDR2 FQGNSA. CDR3 DNA sequence: TGTGCCAGCACCAAAGGACTAGCGGGGCACAATGAGCAGTTCTTC. Translation: CASTKGLAGHNEQFF.

The chain carries TRBV27 and TRBJ2-1; 12 nucleotides align to TRBD2. The CDR3 has 16 residues. Germline V gene sequence: CDR1 MNHEY, CDR2 SMNVEV (reference sequence). With 0 bases clipped from V and 10 bases from J, the junction kept 7 bases outside the gene matches. The CDR3: CASSLSTSGRRGEQFF. CDR3 bases: TGTGCCAGCAGTTTATCTACTAGCGGGAGGCGGGGGGAGCAGTTCTTC.

The V and J genes are TRBV5-1 and TRBJ2-2, with D possibly matching TRBD1 (5 bases). The CDR3 spans 15 residues. The V end was cut by 5 bases, the J end by 8 bases, with 19 bases between. The germline gives CDR1 SGHRS, CDR2 YFSETQ. CDR3 DNA sequence: TGCGCCAGCAGGGATGGACATAGTTCAGGGGGGGAGCTGTTTTTT. Its translation: CASRDGHSSGGELFF.

The J gene is TRBJ2-5, the V gene TRBV5-1; TRBD2 agrees at 7 bases. The germline gives CDR1 SGHRS, CDR2 YFSETQ. Trimming took 0 bases from V and 4 from J; bases not matched to a gene: 15. The CDR3 extends over 18 amino acids. CDR3 sequence: CASSLGLWAREMGETQYF. As DNA, the CDR3 is TGCGCCAGCAGCTTGGGGCTCTGGGCGCGGGAGATGGGAGAGACCCAGTACTTC.

The chain couples TRBV9 to TRBJ1-6; possibly TRBD1 for D (5 bases). Between the trimmed V and J ends, which lost 1 base and 0 bases, there was a span of 14 bases. CDR3 size: 18 residues. The germline gives CDR1 SGDLS, CDR2 YYNGEE. CDR3 residues: CASSVRGGESSYNSPLHF. The CDR3 DNA sequence: TGTGCCAGCAGCGTAAGGGGAGGTGAAAGCTCCTATAATTCACCCCTCCACTTT.

The chain couples TRBV29-1 to TRBJ2-5, with D unresolved. Germline V gene lookup returns CDR1 SQVTM and CDR2 ANQGSEA. The CDR3 is 13 residues long. Trimming took off 1 base at V and 5 bases at J, with 11 bases between the two ends. The CDR3 DNA follows: TGCAGCGTTGAAGGGGTGTTGATCGAGACCCAGTACTTC. Its translation: CSVEGVLIETQYF.

The J gene is TRBJ2-5, the V gene TRBV4-2; TRBD1 or TRBD2 may be the D gene (5 bases each). The CDR3 runs 17 residues. Trimming removed 0 bases from V and 5 bases from J, with 19 bases in between. Germline V gene data show CDR1 as LGHNA and CDR2 as YNFKEQ. In DNA, the CDR3 is TGTGCCAGCAGCCAAGATTCCTCAGGGACCGTGGGGGAGACCCAGTACTTC. Its translation is CASSQDSSGTVGETQYF.

The CDR3 region has the DNA TGTGCCAGCAGCACCGTAGCGGGAGGTTACAATGAGCAGTTCTTC. It encodes CASSTVAGGYNEQFF. This rearrangement joins TRBV7-3 to TRBJ2-1; TRBD2 matches at 10 bases. Germline V gene sequence: CDR1 SGHTA, CDR2 FQGTGA. Trimming cost V 5 bases and J 4 bases; bases outside gene matches: 5. This CDR3 has 15 amino acids.

On this clone itself: The same CDR3 arises from other DNA sequences in this sample as well. The chain links TRBV4-3 to TRBJ2-2; 7 nucleotides align to TRBD1. The V gene's germline CDR1 is LGHNA and CDR2 YSLEER. This CDR3 contains 16 residues. V lost 0 bases and J lost 5; bases outside the gene matches: 6. The CDR3 sequence: CASSQEVAGGTGELFF. The CDR3 DNA reads TGCGCCAGCAGCCAAGAAGTCGCAGGGGGAACCGGGGAGCTGTTTTTT.

This clone is a singleton in its sample. This rearrangement joins TRBV2 to TRBJ2-7, with D uncertain. Germline V gives CDR1 SNHLY, CDR2 FYNNEI. CDR3 length: 12 residues. V was pared by 4 bases and J by 3 bases, with 7 bases between. The CDR3 DNA follows: TGTGCCAGCAGTGCCTTTTACTACGAGCAGTACTTC. It translates to CASSAFYYEQYF. Full variable domain (rest looked up from reference TRBV2 and TRBJ2-7): EPEVTQTPSHQVTQMGQEVILRCVPISNHLYFYWYRQILGQKVEFLVSFYNNEISEKSEIFDDQFSVERPDGSNFTLKIRSTKLEDSAMYFCASSAFYYEQYFGPGTRLTVT.

The CDR3 loop reads CASTLGGGKGYGYTF. The CDR3 DNA follows: TGTGCCAGCACCCTCGGTGGAGGGAAAGGCTATGGCTACACCTTC. The chain couples TRBV28 to TRBJ1-2; D gene unclear. Trimming shortened V by 7 bases and J by 4 bases, and 19 bases separated the two germline ends. This CDR3 contains 15 residues. From germline, CDR1 is MDHEN and CDR2 SYDVKM.

DNA for the CDR3: TGCAGCGTTCGGGGACTAGCGGGGTTTAGCTCCTACAATGAGCAGTTCTTC. It specifies CSVRGLAGFSSYNEQFF. The rearrangement uses TRBV29-1 and TRBJ2-1; the match to TRBD2 covers 13 bases. The V segment lost 5 bases and the J segment 0 bases; nucleotides outside the gene matches: 7. The CDR3 totals 17 residues. Looked up from germline, CDR1 is SQVTM and CDR2 is ANQGSEA.

The V call is TRBV5-8, the J call TRBJ2-3; 8 positions agree with TRBD1. The CDR3 is 16 amino acids. The V segment lost 4 bases and the J segment 2 bases; nucleotides outside the gene matches: 9. CDR1 is SGHTS and CDR2 is YDEGEE in the germline V gene. CDR3 in amino acids: CASSETGAIPTDTQYF. The CDR3 DNA follows: TGTGCCAGCAGCGAGACAGGGGCCATACCCACAGATACGCAGTATTTT.

The chain joins TRBV4-1 to TRBJ2-7; 8 nucleotides match TRBD1. Germline CDR1 reads MGHRA; CDR2 reads YSYEKL. This CDR3 has 15 amino acids. V lost 8 bases to trimming and J lost 7 bases; unmatched junction nucleotides: 16. The CDR3 here is CASAPARGRAGEQYF. For the CDR3, the DNA is TGCGCCAGCGCCCCGGCCAGGGGGCGGGCTGGGGAGCAGTACTTC.